The sequence of this T cell receptor (beta chain) was determined in a study of blood T cell repertoires in COVID-19. Repertoires were generated with immunoSEQ multiplex PCR, while TCRdb's copy carries only in-frame clones and drops some. The sample lists roughly 200,000 clones, approximately 84% seen once, with about 5.1% in the top ten. The trim removed 4 bases at V and 13 bases at J, leaving 14 bases unmatched. CDR3 length: 16 amino acids. Germline V gene sequence: CDR1 MDHEN, CDR2 SYDVKM. Sequencing used peripheral blood. The V gene is TRBV28, the J gene TRBJ1-6, with TRBD1 matching over 9 bases. This sequence was found in a woman between 65 and 79 years old with active or convalescent COVID-19. CDR3 sequence reads: CASSSGTGRSLSPLHF. CDR3 coding DNA: TGTGCCAGCAGTTCCGGGACAGGGAGATCCCTTTCCCCCCTCCACTTT. The complete variable domain, with remaining parts taken from reference TRBV28 and TRBJ1-6, reads DVKVTQSSRYLVKRTGEKVFLECVQDMDHENMFWYRQDPGLGLRLIYFSYDVKMKEKGDIPEGYSVSREKKERFSLILESASTNQTSMYLCASSSGTGRSLSPLHFGNGTRLTVT.